This T cell receptor beta chain was sequenced for a study of post-analysis software for immune sequencing data. Germline CDR1 and CDR2: MNHEY and SVGEGT. CDR3 length: 16 residues. Trimming cost V 4 bases and J 5 bases; bases outside gene matches: 12. General study findings and limits: Comparison of patients with controls showed about 5 TRBV segments more frequent in patients, TRBV5-6, TRBV5-1 and TRBV20-1 among them.

TCR beta cDNA libraries had unique molecular identifiers. MiXCR was run by TCRdb on the PCR reads, yielding one entry per CDR3 protein. The sample records roughly 800,000 distinct CDR3 sequences, roughly 50% being singletons. This clonotype was detected only a few times. Its target is unknown. The V and J genes are TRBV6-2 or TRBV6-3 and TRBJ2-3, with 7 bases aligning to TRBD1. The sample was blood. The clonotype comes from a girl between 10 and 17 years old with multiple sclerosis. The CDR3 sequence is CASSSLRLRQGDTQYF. For the CDR3, the DNA is TGTGCCAGCAGTTCCCTCCGCCTTCGACAGGGAGATACGCAGTATTTT.